This is a list of T cell receptor beta chains from one sample in a study of T-cell reconstitution after alpha-beta-depleted transplantation in children. TCRdb independently ran MiXCR on the PCR reads; one entry per CDR3 protein. Among 100,000 to 150,000 distinct CDR3 sequences listed, around 23% were seen once. This material consisted of PBMCs, mostly from graft donor cells, taken 180 days after TCRalphabeta/CD19-depleted stem cell transplant. Source of these receptors: a male patient aged 2-15 years who had a stem cell transplant for chronic granulomatous disease, so the T cells may come from the graft donor. CDR3s include the opening cysteine and the closing phenylalanine or tryptophan. A D gene is named only where the DNA matches it firmly. Clone size is given for some rows only: seen once, a few or many times, or a class if the clone is expanded.

d_call: .; clone_size: .; v_call: TRBV12-3/TRBV12-4; j_call: TRBJ1-6; cdr3_aa: CASSFWESYNSPLHF; cdr3_nt: TGTGCCAGCAGTTTCTGGGAGTCCTATAATTCACCCCTCCACTTT
d_call: .; clone_size: .; v_call: TRBV20-1; j_call: TRBJ1-6; cdr3_aa: CSAAPDRMSPLHF; cdr3_nt: TGCAGTGCGGCACCGGACCGCATGTCACCCCTCCACTTT
d_call: .; clone_size: .; v_call: TRBV12-3/TRBV12-4; j_call: TRBJ1-5; cdr3_aa: CASRLTGHIYSNQPQHF; cdr3_nt: TGTGCCAGCAGATTGACAGGCCACATCTATAGCAATCAGCCCCAGCATTTT
d_call: .; clone_size: .; v_call: TRBV19; j_call: TRBJ1-4; cdr3_aa: CASSIGGHMTGEKLFF; cdr3_nt: TGTGCCAGTAGTATTGGGGGCCACATGACCGGTGAAAAACTGTTTTTT
d_call: .; clone_size: many; v_call: TRBV11-3; j_call: TRBJ2-1; cdr3_aa: CASSFEASDNEQFF; cdr3_nt: TGTGCCAGCAGCTTTGAGGCGAGCGACAATGAGCAGTTCTTC
d_call: .; clone_size: .; v_call: TRBV12-3/TRBV12-4; j_call: TRBJ2-6; cdr3_aa: CASSSTITGANVLTF; cdr3_nt: TGTGCCAGCAGTTCCACAATAACTGGGGCCAACGTCCTGACTTTC
d_call: TRBD2; clone_size: .; v_call: TRBV20-1; j_call: TRBJ2-2; cdr3_aa: CSASRLAGINTGELFF; cdr3_nt: TGCAGTGCTAGTAGACTAGCGGGGATAAACACCGGGGAGCTGTTTTTT
d_call: TRBD2; clone_size: many; v_call: TRBV7-6; j_call: TRBJ2-7; cdr3_aa: CASSRGLAGANEQYF; cdr3_nt: TGTGCCAGCAGCCGAGGACTAGCGGGAGCTAACGAGCAGTACTTC
d_call: .; clone_size: many; v_call: TRBV5-1; j_call: TRBJ2-5; cdr3_aa: CASSLGGLYRETQYF; cdr3_nt: TGCGCCAGCAGCTTGGGGGGTCTTTACCGGGAGACCCAGTACTTC
d_call: TRBD2; clone_size: .; v_call: TRBV5-6; j_call: TRBJ2-7; cdr3_aa: CASSISGEQYF; cdr3_nt: TGTGCCAGCAGCATTAGCGGGGAGCAGTACTTC
d_call: TRBD1; clone_size: few; v_call: TRBV29-1; j_call: TRBJ2-7; cdr3_aa: CSVEPGQGYEQYF; cdr3_nt: TGCAGCGTTGAGCCGGGACAGGGCTACGAGCAGTACTTC
d_call: .; clone_size: many; v_call: TRBV11-2; j_call: TRBJ2-7; cdr3_aa: CASSLRSTHYEQYF; cdr3_nt: TGTGCCAGCAGCTTACGGAGTACCCACTACGAGCAGTACTTC
d_call: .; clone_size: .; v_call: TRBV7-8; j_call: TRBJ1-2; cdr3_aa: CASSLAGRNYGYTF; cdr3_nt: TGTGCCAGCAGCTTAGCCGGCAGGAACTATGGCTACACCTTC
d_call: .; clone_size: many; v_call: TRBV6-5; j_call: TRBJ1-6; cdr3_aa: CASSYESNSPLHF; cdr3_nt: TGTGCCAGCAGTTACGAGTCCAATTCACCCCTCCACTTT
d_call: .; clone_size: few; v_call: TRBV18; j_call: TRBJ2-7; cdr3_aa: CASSTGTQLYEQYF; cdr3_nt: TGTGCCAGCTCGACCGGGACACAGCTGTACGAGCAGTACTTC
d_call: .; clone_size: many; v_call: TRBV5-1; j_call: TRBJ1-5; cdr3_aa: CASSLDGDSNQPQHF; cdr3_nt: TGCGCCAGCAGCTTGGACGGGGATAGCAATCAGCCCCAGCATTTT
d_call: TRBD2; clone_size: .; v_call: TRBV20-1; j_call: TRBJ2-3; cdr3_aa: CSATGPRGALGTDTQYF; cdr3_nt: TGCAGTGCTACCGGACCGCGGGGGGCCTTGGGTACAGATACGCAGTATTTT
d_call: .; clone_size: many; v_call: TRBV20-1; j_call: TRBJ1-1; cdr3_aa: CSALENTEAFF; cdr3_nt: TGCAGTGCTCTTGAGAACACTGAAGCTTTCTTT
d_call: .; clone_size: .; v_call: TRBV12-3/TRBV12-4; j_call: TRBJ2-6; cdr3_aa: CASSLGDIVSGANVLTF; cdr3_nt: TGTGCCAGCAGTTTAGGGGACATCGTTTCTGGGGCCAACGTCCTGACTTTC
d_call: TRBD2; clone_size: many; v_call: TRBV20-1; j_call: TRBJ2-3; cdr3_aa: CSASSTGLGATDTQYF; cdr3_nt: TGCAGTGCTAGTAGCACGGGACTAGGGGCGACAGATACGCAGTATTTT
d_call: .; clone_size: few; v_call: TRBV12-3/TRBV12-4; j_call: TRBJ1-5; cdr3_aa: CASSQGTPSNQPQHF; cdr3_nt: TGTGCCAGCAGCCAAGGGACACCCAGCAATCAGCCCCAGCATTTT
d_call: TRBD2; clone_size: .; v_call: TRBV5-1; j_call: TRBJ2-7; cdr3_aa: CASSLDPGGDYEQYF; cdr3_nt: TGCGCCAGCAGCTTGGATCCCGGGGGGGACTACGAGCAGTACTTC
d_call: .; clone_size: many; v_call: TRBV29-1; j_call: TRBJ1-1; cdr3_aa: CSATGRGEAFF; cdr3_nt: TGCAGCGCAACAGGGAGGGGTGAAGCTTTCTTT
d_call: .; clone_size: .; v_call: TRBV6-4; j_call: TRBJ2-2; cdr3_aa: CASATGSTGELFF; cdr3_nt: TGTGCCAGCGCGACGGGTTCCACCGGGGAGCTGTTTTTT
d_call: TRBD2; clone_size: .; v_call: TRBV4-1; j_call: TRBJ2-3; cdr3_aa: CASSRGLAASTDTQYF; cdr3_nt: TGCGCCAGCAGCCGAGGACTAGCGGCTAGCACAGATACGCAGTATTTT
d_call: TRBD1; clone_size: .; v_call: TRBV5-5; j_call: TRBJ2-5; cdr3_aa: CASSLAPGQMQETQYF; cdr3_nt: TGTGCCAGCAGCTTGGCCCCGGGACAGATGCAAGAGACCCAGTACTTC
d_call: TRBD2; clone_size: .; v_call: TRBV28; j_call: TRBJ2-7; cdr3_aa: CASILNLGLAGRREQYF; cdr3_nt: TGTGCCAGCATCTTAAACCTAGGACTAGCGGGGAGGAGAGAGCAGTACTTC
d_call: TRBD1; clone_size: many; v_call: TRBV28; j_call: TRBJ1-5; cdr3_aa: CASRFIPGQGSNQPQHF; cdr3_nt: TGTGCCAGCAGATTTATCCCAGGACAGGGAAGCAATCAGCCCCAGCATTTT
d_call: .; clone_size: few; v_call: TRBV20-1; j_call: TRBJ1-4; cdr3_aa: CSANRQGRGVSEKLFF; cdr3_nt: TGCAGTGCTAACCGACAAGGCCGAGGTGTTTCTGAAAAACTGTTTTTT
d_call: .; clone_size: once; v_call: TRBV5-1; j_call: TRBJ2-1; cdr3_aa: CASSIGTLGTYNEQFF; cdr3_nt: TGCGCCAGCAGCATTGGTACATTAGGGACATACAATGAGCAGTTCTTC
d_call: .; clone_size: few; v_call: TRBV5-1; j_call: TRBJ2-1; cdr3_aa: CASSETALSTYNEQFF; cdr3_nt: TGCGCCAGCAGCGAGACCGCGCTCAGTACCTACAATGAGCAGTTCTTC
d_call: .; clone_size: .; v_call: TRBV6-1; j_call: TRBJ2-5; cdr3_aa: CASSPDRRRETQYF; cdr3_nt: TGTGCCAGCAGTCCCGACAGAAGAAGAGAGACCCAGTACTTC
d_call: .; clone_size: few; v_call: TRBV7-2; j_call: TRBJ2-1; cdr3_aa: CASSWGTYNEQFF; cdr3_nt: TGTGCCAGCAGCTGGGGCACCTACAATGAGCAGTTCTTC
d_call: TRBD1; clone_size: few; v_call: TRBV27; j_call: TRBJ2-7; cdr3_aa: CASRKGQGAPRDF; cdr3_nt: TGTGCCAGTAGAAAGGGACAGGGGGCGCCGAGGGACTTC
d_call: TRBD2; clone_size: .; v_call: TRBV7-2; j_call: TRBJ2-7; cdr3_aa: CACGREYEQYF; cdr3_nt: TGTGCCTGCGGGAGGGAATACGAGCAGTACTTC
d_call: .; clone_size: many; v_call: TRBV20-1; j_call: TRBJ2-3; cdr3_aa: CSASDPIHTDTQYF; cdr3_nt: TGCAGTGCTAGTGATCCCATCCACACAGATACGCAGTATTTT
d_call: TRBD1; clone_size: few; v_call: TRBV20-1; j_call: TRBJ2-7; cdr3_aa: CSAGPTGQGSYEQYF; cdr3_nt: TGCAGTGCTGGACCGACGGGACAGGGGTCCTACGAGCAGTACTTC
d_call: .; clone_size: .; v_call: TRBV12-3/TRBV12-4; j_call: TRBJ1-3; cdr3_aa: CASSLLGSSGGNTIYF; cdr3_nt: TGTGCCAGCAGTTTATTGGGTTCGTCTGGTGGAAACACCATATATTTT
d_call: .; clone_size: many; v_call: TRBV10-3; j_call: TRBJ1-1; cdr3_aa: CAISESHMNTEAFF; cdr3_nt: TGTGCCATCAGTGAGTCACACATGAACACTGAAGCTTTCTTT
d_call: .; clone_size: many; v_call: TRBV5-1; j_call: TRBJ2-2; cdr3_aa: CASSATRGTGELFF; cdr3_nt: TGCGCCAGCAGCGCCACTAGGGGCACCGGGGAGCTGTTTTTT
d_call: .; clone_size: .; v_call: TRBV20-1; j_call: TRBJ1-5; cdr3_aa: CSAREGSSNQPQHF; cdr3_nt: TGCAGTGCTAGAGAGGGATCTAGCAATCAGCCCCAGCATTTT
d_call: .; clone_size: many; v_call: TRBV29-1; j_call: TRBJ2-3; cdr3_aa: CSVRPTDTQYF; cdr3_nt: TGCAGCGTACGCCCAACTGATACGCAGTATTTT
d_call: .; clone_size: many; v_call: TRBV6-5; j_call: TRBJ1-1; cdr3_aa: CASSSPGGLNAEAFF; cdr3_nt: TGTGCCAGCAGTTCACCGGGGGGCTTGAATGCTGAAGCTTTCTTT